At least ten counts were recorded for the clone carrying this TCR beta chain. The sample belongs to a study of regulatory T cells in long-lasting Graves disease. Time point meaning: persistent/refractory GD, antithyroid drugs over 5 years with positive TRAb. From RNA extracted from PBMCs, the TCR library was made. The CDR3 is made up of 11 amino acids. The V gene lost 6 bases and the J gene lost 8 bases, with 10 bases spanning the gap. CDR3 regions were amplified by Arm-PCR using iRepertoire HTBI primers to build TCR beta libraries. Original processing notes: Throughout the samples, researchers identified roughly 60 TRBV and some 13 TRBJ segments. TCRdb recomputed calls from the multiplex PCR reads with MiXCR, one row per CDR3 protein. None of the V and J calls come from the authors' own analysis; TCRdb made them. The sample has around 460,000 distinct CDR3 sequences, under 25% seen once.

The rearrangement uses TRBV12-3 or TRBV12-4 and TRBJ1-2; the D gene is possibly TRBD1 (5 bases). The starting material was peripheral blood mononuclear cells (PBMCs), obtained when the disease was refractory, from a patient treated with antithyroid drugs. The sequence was collected from a female donor with Graves disease. CDR3 amino acids: CASRGTLGYTF. CDR3 DNA sequence: TGTGCCAGCAGGGGGACCCTCGGCTACACCTTC.